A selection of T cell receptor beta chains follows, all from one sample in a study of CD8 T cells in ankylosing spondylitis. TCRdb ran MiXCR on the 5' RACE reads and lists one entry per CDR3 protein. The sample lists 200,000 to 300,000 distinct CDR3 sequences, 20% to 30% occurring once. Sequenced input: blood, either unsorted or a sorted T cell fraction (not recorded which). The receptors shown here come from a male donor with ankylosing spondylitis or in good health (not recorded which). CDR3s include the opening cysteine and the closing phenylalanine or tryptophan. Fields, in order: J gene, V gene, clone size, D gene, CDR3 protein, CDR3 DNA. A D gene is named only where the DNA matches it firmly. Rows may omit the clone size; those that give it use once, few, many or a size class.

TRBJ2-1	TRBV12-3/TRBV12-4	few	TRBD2	CASSWRGGVGIF	TGTGCCAGCAGTTGGCGGGGGGGCGTTGGAATCTTC
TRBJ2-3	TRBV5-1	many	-	CASSLAQNTDTQYF	TGCGCCAGCAGCTTGGCACAGAACACAGATACGCAGTATTTT
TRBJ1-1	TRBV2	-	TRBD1	CASSLTGVRNTEAFF	TGTGCCAGCAGTCTGACAGGGGTGAGAAACACTGAAGCTTTCTTT
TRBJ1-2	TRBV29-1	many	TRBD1	CSVEGGTGSDYGYTF	TGCAGCGTTGAAGGTGGGACAGGGTCCGACTATGGCTACACCTTC
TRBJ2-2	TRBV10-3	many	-	CAISKIVGKLFF	TGTGCCATCAGCAAAATAGTCGGGAAGCTGTTTTTT
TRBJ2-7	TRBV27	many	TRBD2	CASAGAREQYF	TGTGCCTCCGCGGGAGCACGCGAGCAGTACTTC
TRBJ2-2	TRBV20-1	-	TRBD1	CSAKDRAGELFF	TGCAGTGCGAAGGACAGGGCCGGGGAGCTGTTTTTT
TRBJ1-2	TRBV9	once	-	CASSVTSGNYGYTF	TGTGCCAGCAGCGTAACCTCGGGAAACTATGGCTACACCTTC
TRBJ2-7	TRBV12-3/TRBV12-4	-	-	CASDWGVLTTYEQYF	TGTGCCAGCGACTGGGGGGTTCTGACAACTTACGAGCAGTACTTC
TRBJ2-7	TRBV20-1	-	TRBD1	CSAPDRASYEQYF	TGCAGTGCTCCCGACAGGGCCTCCTACGAGCAGTACTTC
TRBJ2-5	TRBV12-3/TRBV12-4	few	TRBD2	CASSLMRGAGETQYF	TGTGCCAGCAGTTTAATGCGGGGGGCCGGAGAGACCCAGTACTTC
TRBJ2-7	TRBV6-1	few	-	CASRRAFTTVGSYEQYF	TGTGCCAGCAGACGGGCCTTCACAACTGTGGGGTCGTACGAGCAGTACTTC
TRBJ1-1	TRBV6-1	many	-	CASRGRVYTEAFF	TGTGCCAGCAGGGGCAGGGTCTACACTGAAGCTTTCTTT
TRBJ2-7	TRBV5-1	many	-	CASSGQRGSYEQYF	TGCGCCAGCAGTGGACAAAGAGGCTCCTACGAGCAGTACTTC
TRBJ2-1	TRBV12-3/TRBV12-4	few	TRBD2	CASSATSGNEQFF	TGTGCCAGCAGCGCGACTAGCGGCAATGAGCAGTTCTTC
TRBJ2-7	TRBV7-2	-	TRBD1	CASSTWTGTEQYF	TGTGCCAGCAGCACCTGGACAGGGACCGAGCAGTACTTC
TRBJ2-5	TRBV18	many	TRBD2	CASSPPWSSGEETQYF	TGTGCCAGCTCACCACCCTGGTCTAGCGGGGAGGAGACCCAGTACTTC
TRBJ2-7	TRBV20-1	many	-	CSAGTNYGEQYF	TGCAGTGCTGGGACAAACTACGGCGAGCAGTACTTC
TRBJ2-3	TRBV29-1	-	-	CSAGVTQYF	TGCAGCGCTGGGGTTACGCAGTATTTT
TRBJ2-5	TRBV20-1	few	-	CSAPWGETQYF	TGCAGTGCTCCGTGGGGCGAGACCCAGTACTTC
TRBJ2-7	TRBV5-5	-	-	CASSPQGTGVEQYF	TGTGCCAGCAGCCCGCAGGGAACCGGGGTCGAGCAGTACTTC
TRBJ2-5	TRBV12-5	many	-	CASASPRGPQYF	TGTGCTAGTGCCTCCCCCCGGGGACCCCAGTACTTC
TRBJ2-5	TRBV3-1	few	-	CASSQAREVWETQYF	TGTGCCAGCAGCCAAGCCAGGGAGGTCTGGGAGACCCAGTACTTC
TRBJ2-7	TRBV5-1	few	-	CASSLTGAPGTEQYF	TGCGCCAGCAGCTTGACAGGTGCCCCCGGGACCGAGCAGTACTTC
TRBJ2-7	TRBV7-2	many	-	CASSLGTYEQYF	TGTGCCAGCAGCTTAGGTACCTACGAGCAGTACTTC
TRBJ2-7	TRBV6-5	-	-	CASSFQALRGEQYF	TGTGCCAGCAGTTTCCAGGCGTTACGTGGGGAGCAGTACTTC
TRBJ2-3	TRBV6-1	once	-	CASSEFGDTQYF	TGTGCCAGCAGTGAATTTGGAGATACGCAGTATTTT
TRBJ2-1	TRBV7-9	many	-	CTSSLGQGITYNEQFF	TGTACCAGCAGCTTAGGGCAGGGCATAACCTACAATGAGCAGTTCTTC
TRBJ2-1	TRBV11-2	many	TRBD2	CASSFTPGGSYEQFF	TGTGCCAGCAGCTTTACTCCCGGGGGGAGTTATGAGCAGTTCTTC
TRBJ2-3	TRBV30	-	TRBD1	CAWSLGQGYRTDTQYF	TGTGCCTGGAGTCTCGGACAGGGATATCGCACAGATACGCAGTATTTT
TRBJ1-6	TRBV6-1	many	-	CASSQQGGDNSPLHF	TGTGCCAGCAGCCAACAGGGTGGAGATAATTCACCCCTCCACTTT
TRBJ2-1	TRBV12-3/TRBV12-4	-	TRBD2	CAREPGLRNEQFF	TGTGCCAGGGAACCGGGACTACGCAATGAGCAGTTCTTC